Listed below are T cell receptor beta chains from one sample, sequenced in a study of T cell repertoires in cytomegalovirus infection. A single record per CDR3 protein comes from TCRdb applying MiXCR to the reads. Among about 400,000 distinct CDR3 sequences, 15% to 20% were seen once, and the ten largest hold about 10%. Sequenced input: PBMCs. The receptors were sampled from a human donor in good health (CMV status not recorded). Some clones in this sample may be carry-over from other donors' samples. Both conserved end residues are part of each CDR3. Each record gives: J gene, V gene, D gene, clone size, CDR3 protein, CDR3 DNA. The D gene is left open where the match is weak. The size entry is marked missing in some rows and otherwise reads once, few, many or a size class.

TRBJ1-5 | TRBV2 | TRBD1 | - | CASSPGQGASNQPQHF | TGTGCCAGCAGTCCGGGACAGGGGGCCAGCAATCAGCCCCAGCATTTT
TRBJ2-7 | TRBV18 | TRBD1 | - | CASSPVTGFEQYF | TGTGCCAGCTCACCAGTGACAGGGTTCGAGCAGTACTTC
TRBJ2-5 | TRBV10-3 | TRBD2 | many | CAISGGAQETQYF | TGTGCCATCAGCGGGGGGGCCCAAGAGACCCAGTACTTC
TRBJ1-2 | TRBV10-3 | TRBD1 | few | CAISDQAGQGRLYGYTF | TGTGCCATCAGTGATCAGGCGGGACAGGGAAGGCTATACGGCTACACCTTC
TRBJ1-5 | TRBV12-3/TRBV12-4 | TRBD1 | few | CASSLASEGQGYQPQHF | TGTGCCAGCAGTTTAGCGAGTGAGGGACAGGGTTATCAGCCCCAGCATTTT
TRBJ2-3 | TRBV20-1 | TRBD1 | few | CSARGQGPFTDTQYF | TGCAGTGCTCGAGGACAGGGCCCCTTCACAGATACGCAGTATTTT
TRBJ1-2 | TRBV7-8 | - | many | CASSLGHRINYGYTF | TGTGCCAGCAGCTTAGGCCACAGGATTAATTATGGCTACACCTTC
TRBJ2-5 | TRBV7-9 | - | many | CASSPRSQETQYF | TGTGCCAGCAGCCCCCGTTCCCAAGAGACCCAGTACTTC
TRBJ1-3 | TRBV10-3 | - | many | CAIIGNSGNTIYF | TGTGCCATCATTGGGAACTCTGGAAACACCATATATTTT
TRBJ1-3 | TRBV7-8 | - | - | CASTPRTAAISGNTIYF | TGTGCCAGCACCCCGAGAACGGCGGCTATCTCTGGAAACACCATATATTTT
TRBJ2-7 | TRBV19 | - | few | CASSIYYRDKSYEQYF | TGTGCCAGTAGTATATACTACAGGGATAAATCCTACGAGCAGTACTTC
TRBJ1-1 | TRBV28 | - | - | CASSFGGREAFF | TGTGCCAGCAGTTTTGGGGGCCGGGAAGCTTTCTTT
TRBJ2-1 | TRBV20-1 | - | few | CSAYRDGRAHPFDEQFF | TGCAGTGCTTACCGGGACGGGCGGGCCCACCCATTTGATGAGCAGTTCTTC
TRBJ1-1 | TRBV6-2/TRBV6-3 | - | many | CASSYSGGVPEAFF | TGTGCCAGCAGTTACTCAGGCGGGGTTCCTGAAGCTTTCTTT
TRBJ2-1 | TRBV18 | - | few | CASSPGENYNEQFF | TGTGCCAGCTCACCAGGGGAAAACTACAATGAGCAGTTCTTC
TRBJ1-1 | TRBV10-3 | - | once | CAISTEGDTEAFF | TGTGCCATCAGTACGGAGGGGGACACTGAAGCTTTCTTT
TRBJ1-5 | TRBV10-3 | TRBD1 | - | CAIGDRGQGYNQPQHF | TGTGCCATCGGGGATAGAGGACAGGGTTACAATCAGCCCCAGCATTTT
TRBJ2-2 | TRBV7-7 | - | many | CASSPAGRVTGELFF | TGTGCCAGCAGCCCGGCGGGGCGGGTCACCGGGGAGCTGTTTTTT
TRBJ1-3 | TRBV4-1 | - | few | CASSQGPGSGNTIYF | TGCGCCAGCAGCCAGGGACCCGGCTCTGGAAACACCATATATTTT
TRBJ2-7 | TRBV6-1 | TRBD2 | many | CASSPRDLGLARNEQYF | TGTGCCAGCAGCCCCCGGGACCTCGGACTAGCAAGGAACGAGCAGTACTTC
TRBJ1-1 | TRBV14 | - | few | CASSLDKLNTEAFF | TGTGCCAGCAGCCTAGACAAATTGAACACTGAAGCTTTCTTT
TRBJ2-3 | TRBV11-2 | - | - | CASSRGLGGADTQYF | TGTGCCAGCAGCCGCGGACTAGGGGGGGCAGATACGCAGTATTTT
TRBJ2-7 | TRBV5-5 | - | many | CASSTLSGYEQYF | TGTGCCAGCAGCACCCTCTCGGGCTACGAGCAGTACTTC
TRBJ2-2 | TRBV5-1 | - | - | CASSSTAANTGELFF | TGCGCCAGCAGCTCTACTGCGGCAAACACCGGGGAGCTGTTTTTT
TRBJ2-3 | TRBV7-8 | TRBD2 | few | CASSLGAGGTDTQYF | TGTGCCAGCAGCTTAGGAGCGGGGGGCACAGATACGCAGTATTTT
TRBJ1-2 | TRBV7-2 | - | many | CASSFGGLYGYTF | TGTGCCAGCAGCTTCGGGGGTCTCTATGGCTACACCTTC
TRBJ1-2 | TRBV4-2 | - | few | CASSQERVRNYGYTF | TGTGCCAGCAGCCAAGAACGGGTCCGTAACTATGGCTACACCTTC
TRBJ1-1 | TRBV12-3/TRBV12-4 | TRBD1 | - | CASSTVGQSRNTEAFF | TGTGCCAGCAGCACCGTGGGACAGTCTAGGAACACTGAAGCTTTCTTT
TRBJ2-4 | TRBV7-8 | TRBD2 | many | CASSLTRLAGVRNIQYF | TGTGCCAGCAGCTTAACACGACTAGCGGGAGTTCGAAACATTCAGTACTTC
TRBJ2-1 | TRBV28 | - | many | CASRPEGSSSYNEQFF | TGTGCCAGCAGGCCGGAGGGATCGAGCTCCTACAATGAGCAGTTCTTC
TRBJ1-5 | TRBV19 | TRBD1 | many | CASSIFIGTGDQPQHF | TGTGCCAGTAGTATCTTTATTGGGACAGGAGATCAGCCCCAGCATTTT
TRBJ2-1 | TRBV5-1 | - | - | CATRDGSYNEQFF | TGCGCCACCCGGGACGGTTCCTACAATGAGCAGTTCTTC
TRBJ2-1 | TRBV7-6 | TRBD2 | few | CASRASGRVSYNEQFF | TGTGCCAGCAGAGCTAGCGGGAGGGTTTCCTACAATGAGCAGTTCTTC
TRBJ1-2 | TRBV18 | - | - | CASSPPSVGGHGYTF | TGTGCCAGCTCACCCCCAAGCGTTGGGGGCCATGGCTACACCTTC
TRBJ2-3 | TRBV7-8 | - | - | CASKSYRGDTQYF | TGTGCCAGCAAAAGTTATAGAGGGGATACGCAGTATTTT
TRBJ1-3 | TRBV11-2 | - | many | CASSFWTASSGNTIYF | TGTGCCAGCAGCTTCTGGACAGCAAGCTCTGGAAACACCATATATTTT
TRBJ2-5 | TRBV9 | - | - | CASSVDVQETQYF | TGTGCCAGCAGCGTAGACGTACAAGAGACCCAGTACTTC
TRBJ2-2 | TRBV20-1 | - | - | CSARPGGGLGELFF | TGCAGTGCTAGGCCCGGGGGCGGGCTCGGGGAGCTGTTTTTT
TRBJ2-7 | TRBV7-2 | - | many | CASSLDRDRLRYF | TGTGCCAGCAGCTTAGACCGGGACCGACTTCGATACTTC
TRBJ2-4 | TRBV7-2 | - | many | CASSLVQTPGGNIQYF | TGTGCCAGCAGCTTAGTCCAGACGCCCGGCGGCAACATTCAGTACTTC
TRBJ1-4 | TRBV7-9 | TRBD1 | few | CASTLTQQGQQNEKLFF | TGTGCCAGCACCCTAACGCAGCAGGGACAGCAGAATGAAAAACTGTTTTTT
TRBJ2-2 | TRBV7-9 | - | few | CASSLAAPGTGELFF | TGTGCCAGCAGCTTAGCGGCTCCGGGGACCGGGGAGCTGTTTTTT
TRBJ2-2 | TRBV4-3 | - | - | CASSQEVGFNSGELFF | TGCGCCAGCAGCCAAGAAGTGGGTTTTAACTCCGGGGAGCTGTTTTTT
TRBJ2-1 | TRBV19 | - | - | CASSNGPFVYNEQFF | TGTGCCAGTAGTAACGGGCCATTCGTATACAATGAGCAGTTCTTC
TRBJ1-6 | TRBV5-1 | - | - | CASSLTGQRDSPLHF | TGCGCCAGCAGCTTGACAGGCCAACGGGATTCACCCCTCCACTTT
TRBJ1-5 | TRBV6-1 | - | many | CASSLCSNQPQHF | TGTGCCAGCAGTTTGTGTAGCAATCAGCCCCAGCATTTT
TRBJ1-5 | TRBV12-3/TRBV12-4 | - | many | CASSFEQGIQPQHF | TGTGCCAGCAGTTTTGAACAGGGTATTCAGCCCCAGCATTTT
TRBJ1-5 | TRBV2 | - | - | CASSMTGGPNQPQHF | TGTGCCAGCAGTATGACTGGGGGGCCCAATCAGCCCCAGCATTTT
TRBJ2-1 | TRBV7-9 | TRBD2 | - | CASSPTSGGKYNEQFF | TGTGCCAGCAGCCCGACTAGCGGGGGAAAATACAATGAGCAGTTCTTC
TRBJ2-7 | TRBV7-9 | - | - | CASSLYDPPGSSYEQYF | TGTGCCAGCAGCTTATATGACCCCCCAGGGTCATCCTACGAGCAGTACTTC
TRBJ2-1 | TRBV7-2 | - | - | CASSPGGSPGMNEEFF | TGTGCCAGCAGCCCCGGTGGCAGCCCTGGAATGAATGAGGAGTTCTTC
TRBJ2-3 | TRBV11-2 | - | - | CASSLTPKDTQYF | TGTGCCAGCAGCTTAACCCCGAAAGATACGCAGTATTTT
TRBJ1-1 | TRBV2 | - | many | CASSEGNTEAFF | TGTGCCAGCAGTGAGGGGAACACTGAAGCTTTCTTT